These 18 T cell receptor beta chains were all obtained from the same sample, sequenced in a study of identical twins. TCRdb ran MiXCR on the 5' RACE reads and lists one entry per CDR3 protein. The repertoire consists of roughly 290,000 distinct CDR3 sequences, with just under 9.5% occurring once and the leading ten covering 5.5% to 9%. These records were also assigned to another study, of yellow fever vaccine responses in identical twins.

The sequencing input was CD8+ T cells sorted from blood. Receptors originate from a woman aged 18-29 years in good health.

This clonotype occurred many times. The chain couples TRBV12-3 or TRBV12-4 to TRBJ2-1, with D unclear. The CDR3 has 12 amino acids. With 6 bases removed from V and 6 bases from J, the gap between germline ends came to 9 bases. The CDR3 protein is CASRGPSNEQFF. Here the CDR3 DNA reads TGTGCCAGCAGAGGTCCCAGCAATGAGCAGTTCTTC.

The rearrangement uses TRBV27 and TRBJ2-3; 12 positions agree with TRBD1. CDR1 is MNHEY and CDR2 is SMNVEV in the germline V gene (reference sequence). This CDR3 is 17 amino acids long. J lost 4 bases, V lost 2 bases, and 7 bases had no gene match. The DNA of the CDR3 is TGTGCCAGCAGTTTACGAGGGACAGGGGGCATCGCAGATACGCAGTATTTT. Its translation: CASSLRGTGGIADTQYF.

This chain joins TRBV10-3 and TRBJ2-7; TRBD1 agrees at 7 bases. Germline-derived CDR1 and CDR2 are ENHRY and SYGVKD. This CDR3 contains 14 residues. With V trimmed by 6 bases and J by 7 bases, 12 bases remained unmatched. The CDR3 protein is CAIRDFKDRSEQYF. The CDR3 nucleotides read TGTGCCATCAGAGATTTTAAGGACAGGAGTGAGCAGTACTTC.

This clonotype was seen at least ten times. The rearrangement joins TRBV20-1 to TRBJ2-1, with TRBD2 identical over 12 bases. V was clipped by 0 bases and J by 4 bases; unmatched bases: 4. This CDR3 is built from 16 residues. Per the germline V gene, CDR1 is DFQATT and CDR2 is SNEGSKA (reference sequence). CDR3 DNA sequence: TGCAGTGCTAGAGATCTGCTAGCGGGAGGGTACAATGAGCAGTTCTTC. Its translation: CSARDLLAGGYNEQFF.

This clonotype was observed a handful of times. The chain links TRBV5-6 to TRBJ2-1; D remains unclear. This CDR3 contains 12 residues. Trimming left V 0 bases short and J 8 bases short, with 6 bases between. Germline V gene lookup returns CDR1 SGHDT and CDR2 YYEEEE. The chain's CDR3 is CASSLVNDEQFF. The CDR3 DNA reads as TGTGCCAGCAGCTTGGTCAACGATGAGCAGTTCTTC.

There are a few counts of this clonotype. The genes are TRBV30 and TRBJ2-3; D unresolved. Germline CDR1 and CDR2: GTSNPN and SVGIG (reference sequence). V was shortened by 2 bases and J by 2 bases, with 17 bases between the two germline ends. The length of the CDR3 is 16 residues. CDR3 DNA: TGTGCCTGGAGTCATTATACCAATGACCCCACAGATACGCAGTATTTT. Its translation is CAWSHYTNDPTDTQYF.

V is TRBV11-1 and J is TRBJ2-7; D possibly corresponds to TRBD1 (7 bases). CDR1 and CDR2 (germline): SGHAT, FQDESV (reference sequence). This CDR3 spans 18 amino acids. Deletions cut 5 bases from V and 6 bases from J, with 29 bases between. CDR3 region: CASSQTTGAHLAGFEQYF. The DNA for the CDR3 is TGTGCCAGCAGCCAAACCACAGGGGCACACTTGGCGGGGTTCGAGCAGTACTTC. Full variable domain (missing parts from reference TRBV11-1 and TRBJ2-7): EAEVAQSPRYKITEKSQAVAFWCDPISGHATLYWYRQILGQGPELLVQFQDESVVDDSQLPKDRFSAERLKGVDSTLKIQPAELGDSAMYLCASSQTTGAHLAGFEQYFGPGTRLTVT.

A few counts support this clonotype. This chain connects TRBV7-9 to TRBJ2-7; TRBD2 might be the D (6 bases). The CDR3 totals 14 residues. With 2 bases removed from V and 3 bases from J, the gap between germline ends came to 11 bases. Germline loops: CDR1 SEHNR, CDR2 FQNEAQ (reference sequence). CDR3 DNA: TGTGCCAGCAGCTTACACGGGGGATACTACGAGCAGTACTTC. Its translation is CASSLHGGYYEQYF.

This clonotype was found many times. This sequence joins TRBV9 and TRBJ1-1; D gene uncertain. The CDR3 contains 13 residues. The V and J ends lost 1 base and 6 bases respectively, with 10 bases between them. The germline CDR1 and CDR2 sequences are SGDLS and YYNGEE. CDR3 bases: TGTGCCAGCAGCGTATCCCCTGCGGCTGAAGCTTTCTTT. This codes for CASSVSPAAEAFF.

This clonotype was seen more than once but under ten times. The chain uses TRBV21-1 and TRBJ2-6; the D call in the table, TRBD2, was not verified against the DNA. TRBV21-1 is deemed a pseudogene. The CDR3 covers 19 residues. The CDR3 protein is CASSKSWSGRCSGANVLTF. CDR3 in DNA: TGTGCCAGCAGCAAATCTTGGAGCGGGAGATGCTCTGGGGCCAACGTCCTGACTTTC.

The chain has TRBV20-1 and TRBJ2-2; D is undetermined. Germline lookup yields CDR1 DFQATT and CDR2 SNEGSKA (reference sequence). The CDR3 totals 15 residues. V was shortened by 4 bases and J by 2 bases, with 14 bases between the two germline ends. The DNA of the CDR3 is TGCAGTGCTACGGAGTCGGTAGCAAACACCGGGGAGCTGTTTTTT. Its translation is CSATESVANTGELFF.

The chain carries TRBV27 and TRBJ2-7; maybe TRBD1 (6 bases). The V end lost 3 bases, the J end lost 2 bases, and 8 bases lay between the germline ends. Germline V lookup: CDR1 MNHEY, CDR2 SMNVEV (reference sequence). The CDR3 loop spans 13 amino acids. CDR3 in amino acids: CASSFRGPYEQYF. CDR3 coding DNA: TGTGCCAGCAGTTTCAGGGGCCCCTACGAGCAGTACTTC.

This clonotype has a single count. The chain carries TRBV11-2 and TRBJ2-7, with D perhaps TRBD1 (6 bases). Deletions cut 1 base from V and 2 bases from J, with 9 bases between. The CDR3 sequence is 14 residues long. Germline CDR1 is SGHAT and CDR2 is FQNNGV. CDR3 sequence: CASSLVDSTYEQYF. The CDR3 DNA follows: TGTGCCAGCAGCTTAGTGGACAGTACCTACGAGCAGTACTTC.

The J gene is TRBJ2-5, the V gene TRBV13; 10 bases agree with TRBD2. The CDR3 is 18 amino acids. V trimming: 2 bases; J trimming: 2 bases; junction bases outside the gene matches: 11. Germline V CDR1 and CDR2: PRHDT, FYEKMQ (reference sequence). The CDR3 bases are TGTGCCAGCAGCTTACTGGTGCTAGCGGGAGAAAGGCAAGAGACCCAGTACTTC. This encodes CASSLLVLAGERQETQYF.

This clonotype has just a few counts. This sequence joins TRBV27 and TRBJ2-1; 7 bases map to TRBD2. Germline V gene lookup returns CDR1 MNHEY and CDR2 SMNVEV (reference sequence). V gave up 5 bases and J gave up 13 bases; unmatched junction bases: 20. CDR3 length: 16 amino acids. The CDR3 sequence is CASSPGRNFWREQQFF. The CDR3 DNA is TGTGCCAGCAGTCCAGGAAGAAACTTCTGGCGGGAGCAACAGTTCTTC.

The chain uses TRBV20-1 and TRBJ2-7; possible D gene TRBD1, 6 bases. The CDR3 covers 14 residues. With 3 bases removed from V and 0 bases from J, the gap between germline ends came to 12 bases. Looked up from germline, CDR1 is DFQATT and CDR2 is SNEGSKA (reference sequence). The CDR3 loop is CSARLRGSSYEQYF. In DNA form, the CDR3 reads TGCAGTGCTAGGTTGAGGGGGAGCTCCTACGAGCAGTACTTC.

This clonotype occurred many times. This chain connects TRBV10-3 to TRBJ2-3; D is unclear. V was clipped by 0 bases and J by 6 bases, with 10 bases between them. Germline V gene lookup returns CDR1 ENHRY and CDR2 SYGVKD. There are 14 residues in the CDR3. The CDR3 protein is CAISESLAPDTQYF. The DNA for the CDR3 is TGTGCCATCAGTGAGTCCTTGGCCCCGGATACGCAGTATTTT.

There are many counts of this clonotype. The J gene is TRBJ1-4, the V gene TRBV20-1; unclear D gene. CDR1 DFQATT and CDR2 SNEGSKA come from the germline V gene (reference sequence). This CDR3 is 14 amino acids long. The germline V and J ends were trimmed by 5 bases and 7 bases, with 17 bases remaining between them. CDR3 sequence: CSARFAFGGEKLFF. CDR3 DNA sequence: TGCAGTGCTCGTTTCGCTTTTGGCGGTGAAAAACTGTTTTTT.